This T cell receptor beta chain emerged from a study of shared clonotypes between healthy human individuals. The run depth of the assay was deep. Several immunoSEQ plates received, in even portions, the genomic DNA of each subset. Some clones are missing from TCRdb's copy, which holds only in-frame ones; the method was immunoSEQ multiplex PCR. Among roughly 110,000 clones listed, around 73% were seen once. Donors comprised only Caucasian adults living in Nashville, Tennessee. This CDR3 has 14 amino acids. The germline CDR1 and CDR2 sequences are SEHNR and FQNEAQ (reference sequence). V lost 5 bases and J lost 4; bases outside the gene matches: 5.

The TCR was taken from a woman in her twenties or thirties in good health. This sequence joins TRBV7-9 and TRBJ1-5; 7 bases agree with TRBD1. The sample comprised memory CD8+ T cells sorted from blood. Subset described: CD45RO+ cells pooled with CCR7-negative TemRA cells. The CDR3: CASSDRVDNQPQHF. CDR3 DNA sequence: TGTGCCAGCAGCGACAGGGTGGATAATCAGCCCCAGCATTTT.